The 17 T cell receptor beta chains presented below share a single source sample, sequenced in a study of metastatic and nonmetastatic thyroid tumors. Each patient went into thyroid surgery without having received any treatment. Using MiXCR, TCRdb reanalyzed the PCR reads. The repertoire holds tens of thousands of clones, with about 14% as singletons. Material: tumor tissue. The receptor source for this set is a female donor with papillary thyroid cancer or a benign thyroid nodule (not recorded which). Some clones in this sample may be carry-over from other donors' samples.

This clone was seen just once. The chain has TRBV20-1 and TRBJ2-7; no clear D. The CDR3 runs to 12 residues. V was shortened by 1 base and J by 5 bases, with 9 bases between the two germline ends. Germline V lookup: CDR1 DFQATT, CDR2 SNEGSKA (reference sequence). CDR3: CSARGFADEQYF. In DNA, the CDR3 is TGCAGTGCTAGAGGGTTCGCGGACGAGCAGTACTTC.

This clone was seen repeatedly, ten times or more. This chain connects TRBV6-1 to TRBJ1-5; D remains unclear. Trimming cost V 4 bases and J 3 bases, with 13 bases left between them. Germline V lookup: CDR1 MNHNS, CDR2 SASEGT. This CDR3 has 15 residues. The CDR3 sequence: CASSVYTGNNQPQHF. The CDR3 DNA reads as TGTGCCAGCAGTGTCTACACGGGCAACAATCAGCCCCAGCATTTT.

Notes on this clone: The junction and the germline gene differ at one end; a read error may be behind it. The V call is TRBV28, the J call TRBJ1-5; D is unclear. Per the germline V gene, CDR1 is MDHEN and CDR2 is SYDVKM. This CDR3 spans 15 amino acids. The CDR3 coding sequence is TGTGCCAGCAGTCTAGGACTTTCATGGGATCAGCCCCAGCACTTT. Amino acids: CASSLGLSWDQPQHF.

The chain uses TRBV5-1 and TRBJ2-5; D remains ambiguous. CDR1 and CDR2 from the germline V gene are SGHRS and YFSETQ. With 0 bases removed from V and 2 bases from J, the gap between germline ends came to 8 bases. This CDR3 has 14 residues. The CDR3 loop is CASSLALEQETQYF. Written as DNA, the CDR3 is TGCGCCAGCAGCTTGGCCTTAGAGCAAGAGACCCAGTACTTC. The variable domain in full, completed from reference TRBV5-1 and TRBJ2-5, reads KAGVTQTPRYLIKTRGQQVTLSCSPISGHRSVSWYQQTPGQGLQFLFEYFSETQRNKGNFPGRFSGRQFSNSRSEMNVSTLELGDSALYLCASSLALEQETQYFGPGTRLLVL.

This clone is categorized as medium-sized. The DNA for the CDR3 is TGCAGTGCTAGAAGCGATTCGTTTACAGGGGGCAGTGAGCAGTACTTC. Encoded protein: CSARSDSFTGGSEQYF. V usage is TRBV20-1 and J usage is TRBJ2-7, with 9 bases that match TRBD1. The CDR3 extends over 16 amino acids. V lost 2 bases and J lost 7; bases outside the gene matches: 15. Germline V gene data show CDR1 as DFQATT and CDR2 as SNEGSKA (reference sequence).

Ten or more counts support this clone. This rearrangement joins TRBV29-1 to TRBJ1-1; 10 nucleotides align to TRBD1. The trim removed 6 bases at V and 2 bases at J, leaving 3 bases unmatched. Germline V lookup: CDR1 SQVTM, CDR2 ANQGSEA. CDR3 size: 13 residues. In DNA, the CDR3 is TGCAGCGTCGGACAGGGGGTAAACACTGAAGCTTTCTTT. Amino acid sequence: CSVGQGVNTEAFF.

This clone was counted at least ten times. The CDR3 DNA reads as TGTGCCAGCAAGACAATGGACAGGGGGAGCACTGAAGCTTTCTTT. Translated, it gives CASKTMDRGSTEAFF. The chain links TRBV6-1 to TRBJ1-1; 10 nucleotides align to TRBD1. The CDR3 sequence is 15 residues long. Germline CDR1 is MNHNS and CDR2 is SASEGT. The V segment lost 7 bases and the J segment 4 bases; nucleotides outside the gene matches: 9.

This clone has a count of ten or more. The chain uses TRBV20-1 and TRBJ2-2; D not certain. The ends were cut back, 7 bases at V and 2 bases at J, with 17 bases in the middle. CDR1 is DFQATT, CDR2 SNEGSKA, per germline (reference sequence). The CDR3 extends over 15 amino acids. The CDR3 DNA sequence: TGCAGTGTTAAACCGTACGTCACCAACACCGGGGAGCTGTTTTTT. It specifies CSVKPYVTNTGELFF.

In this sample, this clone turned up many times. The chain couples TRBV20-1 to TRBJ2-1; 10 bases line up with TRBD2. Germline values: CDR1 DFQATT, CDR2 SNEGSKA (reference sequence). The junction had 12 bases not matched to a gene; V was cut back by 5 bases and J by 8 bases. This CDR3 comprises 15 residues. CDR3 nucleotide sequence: TGCAGTGCTCCCGAGCTAGCGGGAGTATCGGATGAGCAGTTCTTC. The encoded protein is CSAPELAGVSDEQFF.

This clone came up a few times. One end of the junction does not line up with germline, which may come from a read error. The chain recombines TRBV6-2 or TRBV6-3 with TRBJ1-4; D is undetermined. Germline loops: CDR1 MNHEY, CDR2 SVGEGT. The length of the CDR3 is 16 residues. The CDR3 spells CASGYEDGATNGKLFF. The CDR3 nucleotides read TGTGCCAGCGGTTACGAAGACGGAGCAACTAATGGAAAACTGTTTTTT.

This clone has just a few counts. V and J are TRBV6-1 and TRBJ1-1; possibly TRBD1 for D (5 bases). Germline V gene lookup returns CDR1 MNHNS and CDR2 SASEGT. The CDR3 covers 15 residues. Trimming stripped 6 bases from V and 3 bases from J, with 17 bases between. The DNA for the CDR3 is TGTGCCAGCAGCCCCCTCGGTTTGGGGGACACTGAAGCTTTCTTT. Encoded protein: CASSPLGLGDTEAFF.

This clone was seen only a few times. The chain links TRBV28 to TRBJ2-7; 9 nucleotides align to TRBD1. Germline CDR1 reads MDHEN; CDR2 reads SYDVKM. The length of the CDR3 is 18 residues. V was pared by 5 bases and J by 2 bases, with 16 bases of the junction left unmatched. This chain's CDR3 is CASSTMGGQGTVAYEQYF. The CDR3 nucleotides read TGTGCCAGCAGTACTATGGGGGGACAGGGCACCGTCGCCTACGAGCAGTACTTC.

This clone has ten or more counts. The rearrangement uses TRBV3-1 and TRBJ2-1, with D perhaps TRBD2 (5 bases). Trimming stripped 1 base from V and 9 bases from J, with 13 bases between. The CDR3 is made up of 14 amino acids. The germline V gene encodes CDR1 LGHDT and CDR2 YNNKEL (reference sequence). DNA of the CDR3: TGTGCCAGCAGCCAAGGAGGGTCTTTGGGTGAGCAGTTCTTC. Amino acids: CASSQGGSLGEQFF.

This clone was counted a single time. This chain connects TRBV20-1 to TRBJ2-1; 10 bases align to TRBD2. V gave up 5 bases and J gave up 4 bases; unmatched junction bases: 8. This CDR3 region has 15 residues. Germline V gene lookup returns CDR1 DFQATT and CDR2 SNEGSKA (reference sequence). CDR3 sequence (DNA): TGCAGTGCTCCTTTTCTAGCGGGAGTTTACAATGAGCAGTTCTTC. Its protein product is CSAPFLAGVYNEQFF.

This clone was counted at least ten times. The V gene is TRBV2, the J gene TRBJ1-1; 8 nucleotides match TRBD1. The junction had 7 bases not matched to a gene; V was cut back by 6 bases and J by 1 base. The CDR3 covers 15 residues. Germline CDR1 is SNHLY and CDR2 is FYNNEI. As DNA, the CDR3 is TGTGCCAGCAGGACCCAACAGGGGGGGAACACTGAAGCTTTCTTT. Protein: CASRTQQGGNTEAFF.

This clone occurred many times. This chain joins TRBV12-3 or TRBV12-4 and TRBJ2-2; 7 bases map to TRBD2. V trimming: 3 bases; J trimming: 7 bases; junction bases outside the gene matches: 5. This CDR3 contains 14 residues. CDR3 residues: CASSFGGSVGELFF. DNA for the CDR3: TGTGCCAGCAGTTTTGGCGGGAGCGTCGGGGAGCTGTTTTTT.

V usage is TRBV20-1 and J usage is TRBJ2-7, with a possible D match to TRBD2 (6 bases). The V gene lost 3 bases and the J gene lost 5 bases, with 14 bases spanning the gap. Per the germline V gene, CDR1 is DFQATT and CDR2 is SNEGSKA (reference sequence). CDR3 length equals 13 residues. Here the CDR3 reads CSASWDLCNEQYF. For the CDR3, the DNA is TGCAGTGCTAGTTGGGACTTGTGCAACGAGCAGTACTTC.